This TCR beta chain was documented in a study of human versus mouse CDR3 diversity and MHC coevolution. Study observations and caveats: Compared with mice, human CDR3s carried more deletions and insertions on average.

Naive CD4 T cells, CD45RO-negative and CD62L-positive, were flow-sorted from PBMCs. The assay was immunoSEQ multiplex PCR, and TCRdb's table has in-frame clones only and misses some. The data show 80,000 or so clones, approximately 92% seen once. Germline V gene data show CDR1 as GTSNPN and CDR2 as SVGIG (reference sequence). Trimming left V 1 base short and J 7 bases short, with 7 bases between. This CDR3 has 12 residues. As for this clone: Antigen unknown.

The sequence came from a person aged 25 to 69 in good health. The gene calls are TRBV30 and TRBJ2-2; the D gene is possibly TRBD2 (6 bases). Specimen: naive CD4+ T cells from blood. The subset here: CD45RO-negative CD62L-positive naive CD4 T cells. The CDR3 here is CAWSGGVGELFF. CDR3 DNA sequence: TGTGCCTGGAGTGGGGGGGTCGGGGAGCTGTTTTTT.